A selection of T cell receptor beta chains follows, all from one sample in a study of cytomegalovirus exposure and HLA in healthy donors. The data were produced by immunoSEQ multiplex PCR, yet TCRdb's version contains in-frame clones alone and is incomplete. The sample records approximately 98,000 clones, about 94% being singletons. Sequenced sample: PBMCs. These receptors all come from a woman younger than 35 in good health and CMV-seronegative. Each CDR3 is given with its conserved first and last residue.

v_gene: TRBV7-9; j_gene: TRBJ2-7; CDR3aa: CASSVWTGRNEQYF
v_gene: TRBV6-1; j_gene: TRBJ2-6; CDR3aa: CASSEELSGANVLTF
v_gene: TRBV27; j_gene: TRBJ2-7; CDR3aa: CASRDVAGGSNEQYF
v_gene: TRBV5-8; j_gene: TRBJ1-1; CDR3aa: CASSRQSEAFF
v_gene: TRBV2; j_gene: TRBJ2-1; CDR3aa: CASRFGQGLTYNEQFF
v_gene: TRBV28; j_gene: TRBJ1-2; CDR3aa: CASIIGGTGASSGYTF
v_gene: TRBV30; j_gene: TRBJ2-5; CDR3aa: CAWSAGYQETQYF
v_gene: TRBV6-6; j_gene: TRBJ2-1; CDR3aa: CASRLDRAVHNEQFF
v_gene: TRBV6-1; j_gene: TRBJ1-2; CDR3aa: CASSDGPRSGGYTF
v_gene: TRBV7-2; j_gene: TRBJ1-1; CDR3aa: CASSLRSGQLNTEAFF
v_gene: TRBV4-2; j_gene: TRBJ2-3; CDR3aa: CASSQEGVYGGGASDTQYF
v_gene: TRBV6-1; j_gene: TRBJ1-3; CDR3aa: CASRDSGNTIYF
v_gene: TRBV6-4; j_gene: TRBJ2-1; CDR3aa: CASSDFGGEQFF
v_gene: TRBV11-2; j_gene: TRBJ1-3; CDR3aa: CASSLDAWGGSGNTIYF
v_gene: TRBV7-9; j_gene: TRBJ1-1; CDR3aa: CASSFALAGGSNTEAFF
v_gene: TRBV7-6; j_gene: TRBJ2-3; CDR3aa: CASSFLRGGSTDTQYF
v_gene: TRBV29-1; j_gene: TRBJ2-2; CDR3aa: CSVVGASGANTGELFF
v_gene: TRBV7-9; j_gene: TRBJ1-2; CDR3aa: CASSLDVRVGYTF
v_gene: TRBV7-3; j_gene: TRBJ2-3; CDR3aa: CASREGRGTDTQYF
v_gene: TRBV14; j_gene: TRBJ1-1; CDR3aa: CASSQDPTYFKAFF
v_gene: TRBV7-9; j_gene: TRBJ1-2; CDR3aa: CASSFGHGPRNYNYGYTF
v_gene: TRBV5-6; j_gene: TRBJ2-7; CDR3aa: CASSRDRYYEQYF
v_gene: TRBV7-8; j_gene: TRBJ2-7; CDR3aa: CASSSPLGGASYEQYF
v_gene: TRBV4-1; j_gene: TRBJ1-5; CDR3aa: CASSQLSTGLQPQHF
v_gene: TRBV5-4; j_gene: TRBJ2-1; CDR3aa: CASSPGGGRNNEQFF
v_gene: TRBV6-5; j_gene: TRBJ2-5; CDR3aa: CASSSSGGRRETQYF
v_gene: TRBV19; j_gene: TRBJ2-3; CDR3aa: CASARASGEDTQYF